This T cell receptor (beta chain) was retrieved from a study of T cell repertoires in cytomegalovirus infection (dated by TCRdb to between 2018 and 2021). As for the study more broadly: Recently identified HLA-C-restricted CMV epitopes, whose presentation resists viral immunomodulation, were targeted by peptide stimulations together with well-studied HLA-B-restricted epitopes. Because public TCR beta signatures pointed to carriage of CMV infection together with the matching HLA type, the HLA type of each donor mattered for the analysis. Results and caveats for the whole study, not just this receptor: In both this cohort and an independent cohort of several hundred donors, the cumulative frequency of public TCR beta family members distinguished carriers of CMV infection plus the relevant HLA type. The ex vivo response was dominated by HLA-C-restricted CMV-specific TCR beta clonotypes, and the single most frequent clonotype in two of eight donors was supplied by these HLA-C-restricted clonotypes.

The intended sense of this specimen's treatment or condition label: in vitro stimulation with specific CMV peptide epitopes to enrich CMV-specific T cells. Remarks on this clonotype: This clone's antigen is unknown. No much larger clone is present one base from it, and per-base qualities are unavailable.

TCRdb shows the sequencer as Illumina HiSeq 1500. Using fastp trimming at Q25 and MiXCR clonotype assembly, TCRdb reanalyzed the public sequencing data and kept in-frame beta chains. Every entry covers one CDR3 protein and lists the most common genes and DNA from its rows. The sample table holds some 590,000 distinct CDR3 sequences, of which roughly 42% were seen once. 40% to 60% of the sample is in the top ten clones. The CDR3 runs 16 amino acids, cysteine and phenylalanine included. Kept here is only the CDR3 DNA, which spans 48 bases and is read in frame from base 1. V is clipped by 7 bases and J by 0 bases, and the sequence between their germline boundaries is 16 bases long. Reading the germline V gene gives CDR1 SNHLY and CDR2 FYNNEI.

This receptor was taken from a human donor in good health (CMV status not recorded). Some clones in this sample may be carry-over from other donors' samples. The chain employs TRBV2 and TRBJ2-1; the D gene is perhaps TRBD1, on 5 matching bases. The sample consisted of cultured PBMCs, taken from culture after CMV antigen stimulation. CDR3 reads: CASTLRGVRSYNEQFF. The nucleotide sequence reads as follows: TGTGCCAGCACCCTAAGGGGCGTACGCTCCTACAATGAGCAGTTCTTC.